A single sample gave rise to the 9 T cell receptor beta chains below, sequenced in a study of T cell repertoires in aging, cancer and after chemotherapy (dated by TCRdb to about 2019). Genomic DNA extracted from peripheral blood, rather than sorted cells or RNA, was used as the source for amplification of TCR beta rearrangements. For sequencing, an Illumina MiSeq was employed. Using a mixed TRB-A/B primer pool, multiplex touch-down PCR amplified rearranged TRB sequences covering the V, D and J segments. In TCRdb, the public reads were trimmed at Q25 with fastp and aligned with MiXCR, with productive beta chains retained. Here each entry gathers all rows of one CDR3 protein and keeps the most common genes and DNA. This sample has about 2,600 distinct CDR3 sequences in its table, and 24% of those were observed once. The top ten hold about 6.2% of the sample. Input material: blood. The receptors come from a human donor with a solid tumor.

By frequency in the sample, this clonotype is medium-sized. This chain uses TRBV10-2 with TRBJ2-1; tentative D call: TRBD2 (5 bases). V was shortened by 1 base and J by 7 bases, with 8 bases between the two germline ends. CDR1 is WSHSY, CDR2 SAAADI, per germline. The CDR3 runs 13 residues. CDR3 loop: CASSEFTGNEQFF. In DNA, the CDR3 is TGCGCCAGCAGTGAGTTTACGGGAAATGAGCAGTTCTTC.

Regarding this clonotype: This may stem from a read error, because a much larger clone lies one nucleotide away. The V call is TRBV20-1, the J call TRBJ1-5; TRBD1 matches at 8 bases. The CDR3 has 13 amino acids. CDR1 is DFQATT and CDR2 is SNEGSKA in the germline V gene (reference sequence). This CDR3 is CSTGGKGNQPRHF. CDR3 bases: TGCAGCACAGGGGGTAAGGGCAATCAGCCCCGGCATTTT.

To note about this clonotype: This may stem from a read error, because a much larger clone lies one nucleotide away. The CDR3 sequence is CAWVTRTETGELFF. In nucleotides, the CDR3 is TGTGCCTGGGTCACTCGGACAGAGACCGGGGAGCTGTTTTTT. The chain has TRBV30 and TRBJ2-2; possible D gene TRBD1, 6 bases. The CDR3 runs 14 residues. V lost 5 bases and J lost 5, with 15 bases in between. Germline V CDR1 and CDR2: GTSNPN, SVGIG (reference sequence). Together with reference TRBV30 and TRBJ2-2, the CDR3 gives the full variable domain: SQTIHQWPATLVQPVGSPLSLECTVEGTSNPNLYWYRQAAGRGLQLLFYSVGIGQISSEVPQNLSASRPQDRQFILSSKKLLLSDSGFYLCAWVTRTETGELFFGEGSRLTVL.

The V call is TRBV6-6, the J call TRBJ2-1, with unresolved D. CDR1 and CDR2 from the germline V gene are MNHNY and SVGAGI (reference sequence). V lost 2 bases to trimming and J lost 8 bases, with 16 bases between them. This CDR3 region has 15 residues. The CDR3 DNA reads TGTGCCAGCAGTTACGCGGAAACCATCTTCGATGAGCAGTTCTTC. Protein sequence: CASSYAETIFDEQFF.

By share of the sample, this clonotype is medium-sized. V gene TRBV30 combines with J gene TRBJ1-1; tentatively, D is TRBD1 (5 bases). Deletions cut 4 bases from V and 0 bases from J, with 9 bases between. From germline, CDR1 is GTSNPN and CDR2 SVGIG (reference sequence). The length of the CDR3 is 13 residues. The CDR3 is CAWTGTLNTEAFF. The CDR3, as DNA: TGTGCCTGGACGGGGACCCTGAACACTGAAGCTTTCTTT.

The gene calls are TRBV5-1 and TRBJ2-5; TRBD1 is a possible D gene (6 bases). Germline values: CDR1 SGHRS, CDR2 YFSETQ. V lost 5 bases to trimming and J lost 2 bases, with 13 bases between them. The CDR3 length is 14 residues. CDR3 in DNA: TGCGCCAGCAGACAGGGACATCTGCAAGAGACCCAGTACTTC. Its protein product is CASRQGHLQETQYF.

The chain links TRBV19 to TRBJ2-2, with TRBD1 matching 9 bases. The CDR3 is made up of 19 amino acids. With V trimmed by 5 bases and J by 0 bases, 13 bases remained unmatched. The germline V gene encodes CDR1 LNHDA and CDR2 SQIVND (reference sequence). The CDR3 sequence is CASSSGTGGDLANTGELFF. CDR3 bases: TGTGCCAGTAGTTCTGGAACAGGGGGCGACCTCGCGAACACCGGGGAGCTGTTTTTT.

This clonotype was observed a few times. The CDR3 spells CASSLGQGQGTEKLFF. Written as DNA, the CDR3 is TGTGCCAGCTCACTGGGGCAGGGACAGGGGACTGAAAAACTGTTTTTT. The chain links TRBV18 to TRBJ1-4, with 10 bases that match TRBD1. CDR1 and CDR2 (germline): KGHSH, LQKENI. The V gene end was trimmed by 4 bases and the J gene end by 7 bases; junction bases not matched to a gene: 9. The CDR3 runs 16 residues.

CDR3 sequence reads: CASSSTGSIGSYEQYF. CDR3 in DNA: TGTGCCAGCAGCTCGACCGGGTCGATAGGCTCCTACGAGCAGTACTTC. The J gene is TRBJ2-7, the V gene TRBV28; D unclear. Germline V gene sequence: CDR1 MDHEN, CDR2 SYDVKM. This CDR3 has 16 amino acids. Trimming stripped 6 bases from V and 0 bases from J, with 18 bases between.